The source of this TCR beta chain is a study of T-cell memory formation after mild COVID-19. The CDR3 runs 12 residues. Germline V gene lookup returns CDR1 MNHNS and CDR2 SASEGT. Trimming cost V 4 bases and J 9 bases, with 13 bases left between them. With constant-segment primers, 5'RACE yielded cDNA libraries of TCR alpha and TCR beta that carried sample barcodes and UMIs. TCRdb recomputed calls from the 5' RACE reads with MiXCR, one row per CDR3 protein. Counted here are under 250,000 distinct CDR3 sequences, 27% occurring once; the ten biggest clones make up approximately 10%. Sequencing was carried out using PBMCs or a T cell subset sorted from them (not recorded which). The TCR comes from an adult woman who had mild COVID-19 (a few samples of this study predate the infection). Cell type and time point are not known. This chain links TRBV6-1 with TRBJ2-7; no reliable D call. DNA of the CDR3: TGTGCCAGCAGTGTTCAGCGACGGACGCAGTACTTC. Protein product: CASSVQRRTQYF.